A selection of T cell receptor beta chains follows, all from one sample in a study of blood T cell repertoires in COVID-19. Assay: immunoSEQ multiplex PCR; the TCRdb copy retains only in-frame clones and omits some. Here the sample spans under 300,000 clones, about 87% being singletons. Sequencing was done on a sample of PBMCs or T cells enriched from blood (not recorded which). These receptor sequences come from a woman between 50 and 59 years old who had recovered from COVID-19. CDR3s include the opening cysteine and the closing phenylalanine or tryptophan. D genes are given only for firm matches. Clone size appears in some rows only: once, few, many, or a class for an expanded clone.

d_gene: TRBD2
j_gene: TRBJ2-7
abundance: .
len: 14
v_gene: TRBV5-1
CDR3aa: CASSIAGTSAEQYF
CDR3nt: TGCGCCAGCAGCATAGCCGGGACTAGCGCCGAGCAGTACTTC

d_gene: .
j_gene: TRBJ1-5
abundance: once
len: 13
v_gene: TRBV30
CDR3aa: CAWSVQVNQPQHF
CDR3nt: TGTGCCTGGAGTGTACAAGTTAATCAGCCCCAGCATTTT

d_gene: .
j_gene: TRBJ2-3
abundance: .
len: 16
v_gene: TRBV7-6
CDR3aa: CASSLRGSYSTDTQYF
CDR3nt: TGTGCCAGCAGCTTACGAGGGAGCTACAGCACAGATACGCAGTATTTT

d_gene: TRBD1
j_gene: TRBJ2-5
abundance: .
len: 14
v_gene: TRBV7-2
CDR3aa: CASSLGQGEETQYF
CDR3nt: TGTGCCAGCAGCTTAGGACAGGGCGAAGAGACCCAGTACTTC

d_gene: .
j_gene: TRBJ2-7
abundance: .
len: 15
v_gene: TRBV28
CDR3aa: CASSTIGDPGYEQYF
CDR3nt: TGTGCCAGCAGTACCATAGGGGATCCAGGCTACGAGCAGTACTTC

d_gene: TRBD2
j_gene: TRBJ2-7
abundance: .
len: 17
v_gene: TRBV5-1
CDR3aa: CASSRGLAGGTAYEQYF
CDR3nt: TGCGCCAGCAGCAGGGGACTAGCGGGAGGGACCGCCTACGAGCAGTACTTC

d_gene: TRBD1
j_gene: TRBJ1-5
abundance: .
len: 15
v_gene: TRBV19
CDR3aa: CASSTDRGENQPQHF
CDR3nt: TGTGCCAGTAGTACTGACAGGGGGGAAAATCAGCCCCAGCATTTT

d_gene: TRBD2
j_gene: TRBJ2-1
abundance: .
len: 17
v_gene: TRBV7-3
CDR3aa: CASSLTGGSVKGNEQFF
CDR3nt: TGTGCCAGCAGCTTAACGGGGGGGAGTGTTAAAGGCAATGAGCAGTTCTTC

d_gene: .
j_gene: TRBJ2-7
abundance: .
len: 14
v_gene: TRBV11-2
CDR3aa: CASSLGTSAYEQYF
CDR3nt: TGTGCCAGCAGCTTAGGGACATCCGCCTACGAGCAGTACTTC

d_gene: TRBD1
j_gene: TRBJ1-2
abundance: once
len: 13
v_gene: TRBV6-2/TRBV6-3
CDR3aa: CASSPQGAVGYTF
CDR3nt: TGTGCCAGCAGTCCACAGGGGGCCGTGGGCTACACCTTC

d_gene: .
j_gene: TRBJ1-2
abundance: .
len: 15
v_gene: TRBV4-3
CDR3aa: CASSQDWGTYGGYTF
CDR3nt: TGCGCCAGCAGCCAAGATTGGGGCACCTACGGGGGCTACACCTTC

d_gene: .
j_gene: TRBJ1-4
abundance: .
len: 14
v_gene: TRBV30
CDR3aa: CAWSGTGRGEKLFF
CDR3nt: TGTGCCTGGAGTGGTACGGGGAGAGGTGAAAAACTGTTTTTT

d_gene: .
j_gene: TRBJ1-6
abundance: once
len: 14
v_gene: TRBV7-2
CDR3aa: CASSPPGSGSPLHF
CDR3nt: TGTGCCAGCAGCCCACCGGGATCTGGGTCACCCCTCCACTTT

d_gene: .
j_gene: TRBJ1-6
abundance: .
len: 15
v_gene: TRBV5-1
CDR3aa: CASSLDLARGSPLHF
CDR3nt: TGCGCCAGCAGCTTGGACTTGGCCAGGGGATCACCCCTCCACTTT

d_gene: TRBD1
j_gene: TRBJ2-1
abundance: .
len: 13
v_gene: TRBV29-1
CDR3aa: CSVELDRGNEQFF
CDR3nt: TGCAGCGTGGAGTTAGACAGGGGCAATGAGCAGTTCTTC

d_gene: TRBD1
j_gene: TRBJ2-3
abundance: .
len: 17
v_gene: TRBV15
CDR3aa: CATSRDSWTGTTDTQYF
CDR3nt: TGTGCCACCAGCAGAGATTCCTGGACAGGGACCACAGATACGCAGTATTTT

d_gene: .
j_gene: TRBJ1-2
abundance: .
len: 13
v_gene: TRBV7-9
CDR3aa: CASSLDNNYGYTF
CDR3nt: TGTGCCAGCAGCTTAGACAATAACTATGGCTACACCTTC

d_gene: .
j_gene: TRBJ2-3
abundance: .
len: 16
v_gene: TRBV14
CDR3aa: CASSQVSGSVTDTQYF
CDR3nt: TGTGCCAGCAGCCAAGTATCCGGGAGCGTCACAGATACGCAGTATTTT

d_gene: TRBD1
j_gene: TRBJ2-7
abundance: once
len: 14
v_gene: TRBV10-3
CDR3aa: CAISESTGGDEQYF
CDR3nt: TGTGCCATCAGTGAGTCCACAGGGGGCGACGAGCAGTACTTC

d_gene: .
j_gene: TRBJ2-3
abundance: .
len: 15
v_gene: TRBV19
CDR3aa: CASSIVHQYTDTQYF
CDR3nt: TGTGCCAGTAGTATAGTGCACCAGTACACAGATACGCAGTATTTT

d_gene: .
j_gene: TRBJ2-1
abundance: .
len: 13
v_gene: TRBV30
CDR3aa: CAWSVGGVNEQFF
CDR3nt: TGTGCCTGGAGTGTAGGCGGTGTCAATGAGCAGTTCTTC

d_gene: .
j_gene: TRBJ1-3
abundance: few
len: 16
v_gene: TRBV4-1
CDR3aa: CASSPIPPGSGNTIYF
CDR3nt: TGCGCCAGCAGCCCGATCCCTCCAGGCTCTGGAAACACCATATATTTT

d_gene: .
j_gene: TRBJ2-7
abundance: .
len: 15
v_gene: TRBV15
CDR3aa: CATSRVQGIVVEQYF
CDR3nt: TGTGCCACCAGCAGAGTTCAGGGGATCGTGGTCGAGCAGTACTTC

d_gene: .
j_gene: TRBJ1-2
abundance: .
len: 12
v_gene: TRBV29-1
CDR3aa: CSVFIQTYGYTF
CDR3nt: TGCAGCGTTTTTATACAGACCTATGGCTACACCTTC

d_gene: .
j_gene: TRBJ2-3
abundance: .
len: 17
v_gene: TRBV7-9
CDR3aa: CASSLSVWRGFTDTQYF
CDR3nt: TGTGCCAGCAGCTTAAGCGTATGGCGGGGCTTCACAGATACGCAGTATTTT

d_gene: TRBD2
j_gene: TRBJ2-1
abundance: .
len: 16
v_gene: TRBV24-1
CDR3aa: CATSDLASGGYNEQFF
CDR3nt: TGTGCCACCAGTGATTTGGCTAGCGGGGGCTACAATGAGCAGTTCTTC

d_gene: .
j_gene: TRBJ2-5
abundance: .
len: 14
v_gene: TRBV4-3
CDR3aa: CASSLAAGQETQYF
CDR3nt: TGCGCCAGCAGCCTGGCGGCGGGACAAGAGACCCAGTACTTC

d_gene: TRBD1
j_gene: TRBJ2-5
abundance: .
len: 13
v_gene: TRBV7-3
CDR3aa: CASSPQGVETQYF
CDR3nt: TGTGCCAGCAGCCCACAGGGGGTGGAGACCCAGTACTTC

d_gene: .
j_gene: TRBJ1-1
abundance: .
len: 14
v_gene: TRBV7-8
CDR3aa: CASSSNRINTEAFF
CDR3nt: TGTGCCAGCAGCTCGAACAGGATTAACACTGAAGCTTTCTTT

d_gene: .
j_gene: TRBJ2-5
abundance: .
len: 15
v_gene: TRBV28
CDR3aa: CASSFPTTSPETQYF
CDR3nt: TGTGCCAGCAGTTTCCCGACGACTAGTCCAGAGACCCAGTACTTC

d_gene: TRBD1
j_gene: TRBJ1-5
abundance: .
len: 15
v_gene: TRBV4-3
CDR3aa: CASSQGPQGDQPQHF
CDR3nt: TGCGCCAGCAGCCAAGGTCCACAGGGGGATCAGCCCCAGCATTTT

d_gene: .
j_gene: TRBJ1-5
abundance: .
len: 15
v_gene: TRBV3-1/TRBV3-2
CDR3aa: CASSQVSQGNQPQHF
CDR3nt: TGTGCCAGCAGCCAAGTGTCCCAGGGCAATCAGCCCCAGCATTTT

d_gene: TRBD1
j_gene: TRBJ2-2
abundance: .
len: 15
v_gene: TRBV24-1
CDR3aa: CATSARGLDTGELFF
CDR3nt: TGTGCCACCAGCGCCAGGGGGCTTGACACCGGGGAGCTGTTTTTT

d_gene: .
j_gene: TRBJ2-3
abundance: .
len: 15
v_gene: TRBV5-1
CDR3aa: CASSLSTGDTDTQYF
CDR3nt: TGCGCCAGCAGCTTGTCGACGGGGGACACAGATACGCAGTATTTT

d_gene: .
j_gene: TRBJ1-2
abundance: .
len: 14
v_gene: TRBV27
CDR3aa: CASSPSTVIYGYTF
CDR3nt: TGTGCCAGCAGTCCATCGACAGTTATCTATGGCTACACCTTC

d_gene: .
j_gene: TRBJ1-1
abundance: .
len: 11
v_gene: TRBV27
CDR3aa: CASRLRGEAFF
CDR3nt: TGTGCCAGCCGACTAAGGGGGGAAGCTTTCTTT

d_gene: .
j_gene: TRBJ1-5
abundance: .
len: 11
v_gene: TRBV27
CDR3aa: CASGLYQPQHF
CDR3nt: TGTGCCAGCGGACTTTATCAGCCCCAGCATTTT

d_gene: .
j_gene: TRBJ2-1
abundance: .
len: 19
v_gene: TRBV4-2
CDR3aa: CASSQEGTGRISGRYEQFF
CDR3nt: TGTGCCAGCAGCCAAGAGGGGACAGGGCGGATTAGCGGGAGGTATGAGCAGTTCTTC

d_gene: TRBD1
j_gene: TRBJ2-2
abundance: .
len: 15
v_gene: TRBV30
CDR3aa: CASPVRTGNTGELFF
CDR3nt: TGTGCCTCGCCTGTACGGACAGGGAACACCGGGGAGCTGTTTTTT

d_gene: TRBD2
j_gene: TRBJ2-1
abundance: .
len: 16
v_gene: TRBV3-1/TRBV3-2
CDR3aa: CASSQDAGGLYNEQFF
CDR3nt: TGTGCCAGCAGCCAAGATGCGGGAGGACTATACAATGAGCAGTTCTTC

d_gene: .
j_gene: TRBJ1-2
abundance: .
len: 15
v_gene: TRBV4-3
CDR3aa: CASSQETTGPYGYTF
CDR3nt: TGCGCCAGCAGCCAAGAAACGACAGGCCCCTATGGCTACACCTTC

d_gene: TRBD1
j_gene: TRBJ1-1
abundance: .
len: 12
v_gene: TRBV28
CDR3aa: CASSLRTGEAFF
CDR3nt: TGTGCCAGCAGTTTAAGGACAGGGGAAGCTTTCTTT